These T cell receptor beta chains were read from a single sample in a study of T-cell reconstitution after alpha-beta-depleted transplantation in children. One entry per CDR3 protein results from TCRdb running MiXCR on the PCR reads. There are about 500,000 distinct CDR3 sequences in the sample; 32% occur only once, and less than 2.5% lies in the top ten. The specimen was PBMCs from the stem cell graft donor, collected from the stem cell graft. Receptors originate from a human donor who donated a stem cell graft to a child with aplastic anemia. CDR3s include the opening cysteine and the closing phenylalanine or tryptophan.

CDR3 length	V gene	J gene	CDR3 protein
12	TRBV18	TRBJ2-1	CASSPGVREQFF
19	TRBV4-2	TRBJ2-2	CASSTRMVEGLAGAGELFF
15	TRBV20-1	TRBJ2-7	CSARDREGLGDEQYF
13	TRBV20-1	TRBJ2-5	CSASYRGQETQYF
12	TRBV30	TRBJ1-2	CAWSAGPAGYTF
12	TRBV20-1	TRBJ1-2	CSARGPGSGYTF
15	TRBV6-1	TRBJ2-2	CASKSLTSNTGELFF
14	TRBV7-2	TRBJ2-3	CASRKPPGSDTQYF
14	TRBV6-5	TRBJ1-1	CASSIQGSNTEAFF
13	TRBV2	TRBJ2-4	CASSRGSILGVPF
15	TRBV15	TRBJ1-1	CATSRDASLNTEAFF
15	TRBV6-1	TRBJ1-4	CASSTDRATNEKLFF
15	TRBV12-3/TRBV12-4	TRBJ1-1	CASSLSGTGRTEAFF
14	TRBV7-9	TRBJ1-1	CASSSVQYREGAFF
15	TRBV5-5	TRBJ1-3	CASSLGDAVRNTIYF
14	TRBV19	TRBJ1-1	CASSIDGAGDEAFF
14	TRBV30	TRBJ2-7	CAWSLPGPIYEQYF
16	TRBV9	TRBJ2-1	CASSGQGESSYNEQFF
15	TRBV7-2	TRBJ1-1	CASGTQGATFTEAFF
15	TRBV6-1	TRBJ1-1	CASSESNFGNTEAFF
15	TRBV28	TRBJ1-1	CASSTPGTGVVKAFF
17	TRBV10-3	TRBJ2-1	CAISFPLAGGSYNEQFF
13	TRBV18	TRBJ1-1	CASSPQKNTEAFF
18	TRBV27	TRBJ2-6	CASSLNGRGVSGANVLTF
15	TRBV4-3	TRBJ1-1	CASSLSGGKYTEAFF
18	TRBV3-1	TRBJ2-1	CASSQEGEVPRSYNEQFF
15	TRBV9	TRBJ2-1	CASSAGGREDNEQFF
14	TRBV10-3	TRBJ1-1	CAISESAVNTEAFF
10	TRBV20-1	TRBJ2-3	CSASVDTQYF
13	TRBV24-1	TRBJ2-5	CATRPTGEETQYF
12	TRBV28	TRBJ1-2	CASSSAGTAITF
14	TRBV12-3/TRBV12-4	TRBJ1-1	CASNLRDRGTEAFF
14	TRBV9	TRBJ2-1	CASSVLGLNNEQFF
16	TRBV6-1	TRBJ2-7	CASRRPGASRNYEQYF
13	TRBV20-1	TRBJ2-1	CSARFTFGGKQFF
16	TRBV7-2	TRBJ2-3	CASSLDGSQLGDTQYF
14	TRBV12-3/TRBV12-4	TRBJ2-2	CASSLTGGPGELFF
13	TRBV9	TRBJ2-1	CASSPTTGNEQFF
14	TRBV7-8	TRBJ1-2	CASSLGGDSYGYTF
16	TRBV28	TRBJ2-1	CASSSSGASSYNEQFF